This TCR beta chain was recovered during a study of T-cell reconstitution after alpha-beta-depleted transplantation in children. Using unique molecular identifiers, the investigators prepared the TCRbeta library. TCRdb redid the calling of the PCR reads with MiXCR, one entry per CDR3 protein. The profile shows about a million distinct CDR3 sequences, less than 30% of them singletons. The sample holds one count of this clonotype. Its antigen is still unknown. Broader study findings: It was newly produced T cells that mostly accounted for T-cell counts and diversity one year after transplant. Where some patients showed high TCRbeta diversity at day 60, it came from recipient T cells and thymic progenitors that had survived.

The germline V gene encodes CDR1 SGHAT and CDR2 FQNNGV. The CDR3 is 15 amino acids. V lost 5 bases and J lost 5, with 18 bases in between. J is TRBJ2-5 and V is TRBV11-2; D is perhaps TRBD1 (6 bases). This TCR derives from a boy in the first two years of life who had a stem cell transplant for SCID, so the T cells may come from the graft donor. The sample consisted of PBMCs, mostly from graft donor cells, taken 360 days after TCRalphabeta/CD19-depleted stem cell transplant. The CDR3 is CASSPVTQGRETQYF. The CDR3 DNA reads TGTGCCAGCAGCCCGGTAACCCAGGGGCGGGAGACCCAGTACTTC.